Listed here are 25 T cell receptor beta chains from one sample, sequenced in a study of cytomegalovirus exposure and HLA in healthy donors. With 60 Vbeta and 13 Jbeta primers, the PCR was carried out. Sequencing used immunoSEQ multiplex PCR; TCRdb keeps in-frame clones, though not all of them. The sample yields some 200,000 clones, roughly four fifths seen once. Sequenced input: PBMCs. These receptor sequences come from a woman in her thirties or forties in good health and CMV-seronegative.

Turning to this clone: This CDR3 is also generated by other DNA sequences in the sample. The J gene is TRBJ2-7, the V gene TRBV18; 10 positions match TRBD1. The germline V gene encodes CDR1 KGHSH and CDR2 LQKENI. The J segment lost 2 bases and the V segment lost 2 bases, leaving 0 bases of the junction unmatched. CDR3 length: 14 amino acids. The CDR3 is CASSPGTGAYEQYF. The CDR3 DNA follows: TGTGCCAGCTCACCAGGGACAGGGGCCTACGAGCAGTACTTC.

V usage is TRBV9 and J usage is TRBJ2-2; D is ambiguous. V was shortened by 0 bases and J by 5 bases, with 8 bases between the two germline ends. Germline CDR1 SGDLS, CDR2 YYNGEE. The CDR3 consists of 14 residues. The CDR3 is CASSVAIVTGELFF. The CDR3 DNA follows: TGTGCCAGCAGCGTAGCTATTGTTACCGGGGAGCTGTTTTTT.

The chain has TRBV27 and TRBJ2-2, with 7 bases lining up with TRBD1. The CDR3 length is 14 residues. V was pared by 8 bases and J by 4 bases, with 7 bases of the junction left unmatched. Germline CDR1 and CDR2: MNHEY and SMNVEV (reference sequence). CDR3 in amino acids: CASRVGDSTGELFF. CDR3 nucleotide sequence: TGTGCCAGCCGGGTGGGGGACAGCACCGGGGAGCTGTTTTTT.

DNA for the CDR3: TGTGCCAGTAGTTATCAGAACCTCGGACAGGCCCTGACAGATACGCAGTATTTT. Translated: CASSYQNLGQALTDTQYF. The chain uses TRBV19 and TRBJ2-3; 7 bases are shared with TRBD1. The CDR3 length is 18 residues. Germline V gives CDR1 LNHDA, CDR2 SQIVND (reference sequence). Trimming took 5 bases from V and 3 from J; bases not matched to a gene: 17.

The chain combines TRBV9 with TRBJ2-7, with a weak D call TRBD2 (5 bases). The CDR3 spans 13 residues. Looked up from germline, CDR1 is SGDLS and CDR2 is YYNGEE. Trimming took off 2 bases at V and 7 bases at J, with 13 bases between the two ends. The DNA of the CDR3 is TGTGCCAGCAGCGTTGGGATAGCGTGGGAGCAGTACTTC. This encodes CASSVGIAWEQYF.

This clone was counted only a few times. CDR3 protein: CASSWTGNTEAFF. Written as DNA, the CDR3 is TGTGCCAGCAGCTGGACAGGGAACACTGAAGCTTTCTTT. This sequence joins TRBV7-9 and TRBJ1-1, with 7 bases that match TRBD1. The V gene end was trimmed by 4 bases and the J gene end by 1 base; junction bases not matched to a gene: 0. Germline V lookup: CDR1 SEHNR, CDR2 FQNEAQ (reference sequence). This CDR3 is 13 amino acids long.

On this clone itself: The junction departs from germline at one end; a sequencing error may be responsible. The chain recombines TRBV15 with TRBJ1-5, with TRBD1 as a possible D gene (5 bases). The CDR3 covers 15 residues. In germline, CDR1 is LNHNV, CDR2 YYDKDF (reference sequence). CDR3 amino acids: CVTARGVGGIQPQHF. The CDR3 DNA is TGTGTCACCGCACGAGGAGTTGGGGGGATTCAGCCCCAGCATTTT.

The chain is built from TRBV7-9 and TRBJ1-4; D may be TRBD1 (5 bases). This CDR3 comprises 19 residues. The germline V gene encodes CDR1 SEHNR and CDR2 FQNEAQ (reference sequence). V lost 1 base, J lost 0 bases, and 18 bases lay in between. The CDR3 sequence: CASSLVSLRVRSTNEKLFF. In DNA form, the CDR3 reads TGTGCCAGCAGCTTAGTATCTCTCAGGGTTCGGTCAACTAATGAAAAACTGTTTTTT.

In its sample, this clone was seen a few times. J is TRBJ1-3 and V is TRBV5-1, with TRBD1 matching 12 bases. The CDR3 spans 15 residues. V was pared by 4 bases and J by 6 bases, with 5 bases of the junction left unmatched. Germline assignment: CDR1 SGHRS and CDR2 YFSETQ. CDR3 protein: CASSVGTGGENTIYF. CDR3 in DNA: TGCGCCAGCAGCGTCGGGACAGGGGGCGAAAACACCATATATTTT.

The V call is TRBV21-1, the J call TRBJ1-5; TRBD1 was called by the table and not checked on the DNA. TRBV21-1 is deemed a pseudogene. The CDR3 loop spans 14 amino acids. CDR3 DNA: TGTGCCAGCAGCAGAACAGGGCTCCGGCAGCCCCAGCATTTT. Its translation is CASSRTGLRQPQHF.

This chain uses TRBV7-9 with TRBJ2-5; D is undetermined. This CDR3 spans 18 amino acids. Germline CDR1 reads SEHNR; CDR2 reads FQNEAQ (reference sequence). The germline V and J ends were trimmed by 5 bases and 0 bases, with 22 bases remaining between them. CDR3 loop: CASSADLDLPGDQETQYF. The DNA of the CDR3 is TGTGCCAGCAGCGCCGATCTAGACCTCCCCGGAGACCAAGAGACCCAGTACTTC. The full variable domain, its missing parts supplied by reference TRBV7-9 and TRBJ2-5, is DTGVSQNPRHKITKRGQNVTFRCDPISEHNRLYWYRQTLGQGPEFLTYFQNEAQLEKSRLLSDRFSAERPKGSFSTLEIQRTEQGDSAMYLCASSADLDLPGDQETQYFGPGTRLLVL.

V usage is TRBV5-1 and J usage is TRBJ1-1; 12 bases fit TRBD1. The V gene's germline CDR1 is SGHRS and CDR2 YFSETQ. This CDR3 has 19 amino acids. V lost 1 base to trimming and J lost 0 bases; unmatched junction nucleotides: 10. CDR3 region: CASSLSIGTGGFVNTEAFF. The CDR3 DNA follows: TGCGCCAGCAGCTTGTCAATCGGGACAGGGGGCTTCGTGAACACTGAAGCTTTCTTT.

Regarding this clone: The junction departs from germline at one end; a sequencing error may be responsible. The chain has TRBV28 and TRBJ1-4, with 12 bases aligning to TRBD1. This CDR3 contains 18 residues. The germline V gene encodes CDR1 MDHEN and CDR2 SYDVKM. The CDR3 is CASSLGVGQGASNEKLFF. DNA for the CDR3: TGCGCCAGCAGTTTGGGGGTGGGACAGGGGGCATCTAATGAAAAACTGTTTTTT.

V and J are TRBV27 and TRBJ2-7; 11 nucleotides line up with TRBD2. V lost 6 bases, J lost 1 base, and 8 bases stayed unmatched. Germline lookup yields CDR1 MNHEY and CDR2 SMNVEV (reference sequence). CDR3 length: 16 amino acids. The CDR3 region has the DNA TGTGCCAGCAGGCCCGGGACTAGCGGCTTTTCCTACGAGCAGTACTTC. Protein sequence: CASRPGTSGFSYEQYF.

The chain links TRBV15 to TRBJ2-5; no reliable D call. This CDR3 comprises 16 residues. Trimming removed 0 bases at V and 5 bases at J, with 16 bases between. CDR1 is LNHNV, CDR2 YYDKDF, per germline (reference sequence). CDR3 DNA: TGTGCCACCAGCAGAGATAGTAGGCTAGAATGGGAGACCCAGTACTTC. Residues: CATSRDSRLEWETQYF.

CDR3 residues: CASSFWASGGHNPGELFF. CDR3 coding DNA: TGTGCCAGCAGCTTTTGGGCTAGCGGGGGCCACAACCCCGGGGAGCTGTTTTTT. The V and J genes are TRBV7-8 and TRBJ2-2, with 10 bases matching TRBD2. J gave up 6 bases and V 3 bases, and 13 bases lay outside the gene matches. The CDR3 consists of 18 residues. Germline assignment: CDR1 SGHVS and CDR2 FQNEAQ.

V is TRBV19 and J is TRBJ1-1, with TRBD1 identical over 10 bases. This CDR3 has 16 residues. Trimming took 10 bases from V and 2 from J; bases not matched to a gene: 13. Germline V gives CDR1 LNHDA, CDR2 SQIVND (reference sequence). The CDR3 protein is CATARDRGLQNTEAFF. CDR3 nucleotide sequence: TGTGCCACGGCCAGGGACAGGGGACTTCAAAACACTGAAGCTTTCTTT.

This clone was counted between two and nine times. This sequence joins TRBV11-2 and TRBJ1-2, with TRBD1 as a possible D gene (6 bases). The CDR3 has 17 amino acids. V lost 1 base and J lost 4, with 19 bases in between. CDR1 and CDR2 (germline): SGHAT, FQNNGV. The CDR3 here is CASSLADIQGSGYGYTF. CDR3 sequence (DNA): TGTGCCAGCAGCTTAGCTGACATACAGGGTTCAGGCTATGGCTACACCTTC.

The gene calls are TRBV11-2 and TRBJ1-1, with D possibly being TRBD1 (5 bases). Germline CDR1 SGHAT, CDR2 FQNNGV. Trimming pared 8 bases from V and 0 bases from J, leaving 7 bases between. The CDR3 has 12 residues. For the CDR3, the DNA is TGTGCCAGCCAGGGTATGAACACTGAAGCTTTCTTT. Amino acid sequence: CASQGMNTEAFF. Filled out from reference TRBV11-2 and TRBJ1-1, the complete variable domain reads EAGVAQSPRYKIIEKRQSVAFWCNPISGHATLYWYQQILGQGPKLLIQFQNNGVVDDSQLPKDRFSAERLKGVDSTLKIQPAKLEDSAVYLCASQGMNTEAFFGQGTRLTVV.

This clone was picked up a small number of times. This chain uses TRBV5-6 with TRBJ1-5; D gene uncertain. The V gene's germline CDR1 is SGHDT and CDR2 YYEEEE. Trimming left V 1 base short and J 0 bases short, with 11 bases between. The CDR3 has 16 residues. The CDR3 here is CASSLYDTYSNQPQHF. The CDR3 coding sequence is TGTGCCAGCAGCTTGTACGATACTTATAGCAATCAGCCCCAGCATTTT.

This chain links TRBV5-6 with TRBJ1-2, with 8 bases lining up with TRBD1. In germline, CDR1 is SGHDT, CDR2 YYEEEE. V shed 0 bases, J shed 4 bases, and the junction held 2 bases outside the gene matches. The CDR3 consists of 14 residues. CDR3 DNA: TGTGCCAGCAGCTTGGACAGGGGGGCCTATGGCTACACCTTC. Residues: CASSLDRGAYGYTF.

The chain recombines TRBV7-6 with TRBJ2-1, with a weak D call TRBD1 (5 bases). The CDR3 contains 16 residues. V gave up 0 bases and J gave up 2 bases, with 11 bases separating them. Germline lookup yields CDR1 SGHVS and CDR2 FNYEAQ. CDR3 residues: CASSLAGGQPYNEQFF. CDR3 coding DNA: TGTGCCAGCAGCTTAGCTGGTGGACAACCCTACAATGAGCAGTTCTTC.

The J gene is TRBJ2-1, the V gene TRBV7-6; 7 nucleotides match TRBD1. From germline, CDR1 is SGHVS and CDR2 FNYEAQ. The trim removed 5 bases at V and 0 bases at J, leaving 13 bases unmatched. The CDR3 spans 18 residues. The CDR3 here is CASSLYRTGAASYNEQFF. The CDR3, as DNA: TGTGCCAGCAGCCTTTACCGGACAGGCGCCGCCTCCTACAATGAGCAGTTCTTC.

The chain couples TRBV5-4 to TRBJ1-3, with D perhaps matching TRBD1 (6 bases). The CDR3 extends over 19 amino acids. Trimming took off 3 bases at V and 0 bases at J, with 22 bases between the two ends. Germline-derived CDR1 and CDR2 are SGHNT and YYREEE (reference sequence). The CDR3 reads CASSSPGQGITSSGNTIYF. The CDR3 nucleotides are TGTGCCAGCAGCTCTCCGGGACAAGGGATTACCAGCTCTGGAAACACCATATATTTT. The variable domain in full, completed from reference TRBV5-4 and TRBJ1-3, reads ETGVTQSPTHLIKTRGQQVTLRCSSQSGHNTVSWYQQALGQGPQFIFQYYREEENGRGNFPPRFSGLQFPNYSSELNVNALELDDSALYLCASSSPGQGITSSGNTIYFGEGSWLTVV.

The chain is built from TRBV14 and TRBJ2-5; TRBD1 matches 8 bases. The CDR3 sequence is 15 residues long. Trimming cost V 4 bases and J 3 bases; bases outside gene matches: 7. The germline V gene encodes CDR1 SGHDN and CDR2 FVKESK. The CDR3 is CASSLPSTGEETQYF. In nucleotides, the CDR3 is TGTGCCAGCAGCCTACCCTCGACAGGGGAAGAGACCCAGTACTTC. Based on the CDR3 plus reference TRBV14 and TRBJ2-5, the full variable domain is EAGVTQFPSHSVIEKGQTVTLRCDPISGHDNLYWYRRVMGKEIKFLLHFVKESKQDESGMPNNRFLAERTGGTYSTLKVQPAELEDSGVYFCASSLPSTGEETQYFGPGTRLLVL.